The 9 T cell receptor beta chains presented below share a single source sample, sequenced in a study of beta chain features in type 1 diabetes. Sequenced material consisted of expressed TCRB transcripts (all of the isolated RNA was reverse transcribed). Clones were sequenced by immunoSEQ multiplex PCR, and TCRdb holds only the in-frame ones, with some missing. The sample includes fewer than 900,000 clones, 17% of them seen just once. Sequencing was done on a sample of naive CD4+ T cells from blood. These receptors were taken from a woman aged 18-35 years in good health.

This clone was seen a few times. Mismatch with germline at one junction end may stem from a read error. This chain joins TRBV18 and TRBJ2-3; 9 bases are a match to TRBD2. There are 17 residues in the CDR3. Germline V lookup: CDR1 KGHSH, CDR2 LQKENI. The CDR3 spells CATSPSSGTSRTDTQYF. The CDR3 coding sequence is TGTGCCACCTCACCAAGTTCCGGGACTAGCCGCACAGATACGCAGTATTTT.

This chain joins TRBV7-2 and TRBJ2-7, with D possibly TRBD2 on 5 matching bases. This CDR3 spans 13 amino acids. The V and J ends lost 4 bases and 6 bases respectively, with 13 bases between them. The germline gives CDR1 SGHTA, CDR2 FQGNSA. This CDR3 is CASSWAPGSEQYF. CDR3 nucleotide sequence: TGTGCCAGCAGCTGGGCCCCGGGGTCCGAGCAGTACTTC. Full variable domain (missing parts from reference TRBV7-2 and TRBJ2-7): GAGVSQSPSNKVTEKGKDVELRCDPISGHTALYWYRQSLGQGLEFLIYFQGNSAPDKSGLPSDRFSAERTGGSVSTLTIQRTQQEDSAVYLCASSWAPGSEQYFGPGTRLTVT.

This clone was picked up a small number of times. CDR3 DNA sequence: TGTGCCAGCAGTCCCCTACTCCGGGACAGAAGTTACGAGCAGTACTTC. Translation gives CASSPLLRDRSYEQYF. The chain employs TRBV28 and TRBJ2-7; the match to TRBD1 covers 7 bases. In germline, CDR1 is MDHEN, CDR2 SYDVKM. Trimming cost V 5 bases and J 4 bases; bases outside gene matches: 14. The CDR3 is made up of 16 amino acids. The full variable domain, in which reference TRBV28 and TRBJ2-7 provide the parts outside the CDR3, is DVKVTQSSRYLVKRTGEKVFLECVQDMDHENMFWYRQDPGLGLRLIYFSYDVKMKEKGDIPEGYSVSREKKERFSLILESASTNQTSMYLCASSPLLRDRSYEQYFGPGTRLTVT.

The rearrangement uses TRBV29-1 and TRBJ1-1; 7 bases fit TRBD1. CDR3 length equals 12 residues. Per germline, CDR1 SQVTM and CDR2 ANQGSEA. V lost 3 bases, J lost 6 bases, and 4 bases stayed unmatched. This chain's CDR3 is CSVDNRGSEAFF. The CDR3, as DNA: TGCAGCGTTGATAACAGGGGCTCTGAAGCTTTCTTT.

This chain uses TRBV10-3 with TRBJ2-1, with 15 bases that match TRBD2. The germline V gene encodes CDR1 ENHRY and CDR2 SYGVKD. The CDR3 totals 21 residues. The J segment lost 0 bases and the V segment lost 6 bases, leaving 15 bases of the junction unmatched. The CDR3: CAIRGLAGGPYPQGSYNEQFF. The CDR3, as DNA: TGTGCCATCAGAGGACTAGCGGGAGGGCCGTATCCCCAGGGCTCCTACAATGAGCAGTTCTTC.

This chain links TRBV27 with TRBJ2-2, with 7 bases lining up with TRBD2. Germline trimming cut 3 bases from V and 4 bases from J; bases unmatched to any gene: 8. CDR1 is MNHEY, CDR2 SMNVEV, per germline (reference sequence). This CDR3 has 16 amino acids. The CDR3 here is CASSFAAGVSTGELFF. The CDR3 nucleotides read TGTGCCAGCAGTTTCGCGGCGGGAGTGAGCACCGGGGAGCTGTTTTTT.

The chain links TRBV19 to TRBJ2-1; D is possibly TRBD2 (7 bases). Germline values: CDR1 LNHDA, CDR2 SQIVND (reference sequence). There are 15 residues in the CDR3. V lost 10 bases and J 8 bases, leaving 24 bases between the germline ends. The CDR3 sequence: CATRGATGLTYEQFF. Written as DNA, the CDR3 is TGTGCCACCCGGGGGGCGACAGGCCTCACGTATGAGCAGTTCTTC.

A few counts support this clone. The chain carries TRBV4-3 and TRBJ2-2; D is unresolved. V gave up 5 bases and J gave up 0 bases, with 4 bases separating them. CDR1 and CDR2 from the germline V gene are LGHNA and YSLEER. The CDR3 has 13 amino acids. In DNA, the CDR3 is TGCGCCAGCAGCGGGCCGAACACCGGGGAGCTGTTTTTT. It codes for CASSGPNTGELFF.

This clone appeared a few times. Other DNA sequences in this specimen translate into the identical CDR3. The rearrangement uses TRBV11-2 and TRBJ2-5; 7 bases align to TRBD1. There are 13 residues in the CDR3. Germline CDR1 SGHAT, CDR2 FQNNGV. The V gene end was trimmed by 2 bases and the J gene end by 5 bases; junction bases not matched to a gene: 2. The CDR3 DNA reads as TGTGCCAGCAGCTTAACAGGGGAGGAGACCCAGTACTTC. Encoded protein: CASSLTGEETQYF.